The 4 T cell receptor beta chains reported below all come from one sample, sequenced in a study of blood T cell repertoires in COVID-19. Sequencing used immunoSEQ multiplex PCR; TCRdb keeps in-frame clones, though not all of them. The data hold 200,000 to 300,000 clones, with 86% observed a single time. Sequencing used PBMCs or T cells enriched from blood (not recorded which). The source of these receptors is a woman in her fifties or sixties who had recovered from COVID-19.

The rearrangement joins TRBV14 to TRBJ1-1; TRBD1 matches at 7 bases. Germline V lookup: CDR1 SGHDN, CDR2 FVKESK. The CDR3 spans 14 residues. V lost 6 bases and J lost 5; bases outside the gene matches: 9. The CDR3 loop is CASSSWRGRTEAFF. CDR3 sequence (DNA): TGTGCCAGCAGTTCATGGAGGGGGCGAACTGAAGCTTTCTTT. Full variable domain (remainder filled in from reference TRBV14 and TRBJ1-1): EAGVTQFPSHSVIEKGQTVTLRCDPISGHDNLYWYRRVMGKEIKFLLHFVKESKQDESGMPNNRFLAERTGGTYSTLKVQPAELEDSGVYFCASSSWRGRTEAFFGQGTRLTVV.

This clone was observed once. The chain recombines TRBV27 with TRBJ1-2, with no clear D. The germline gives CDR1 MNHEY, CDR2 SMNVEV (reference sequence). This CDR3 contains 13 residues. The V gene lost 4 bases and the J gene lost 4 bases, with 10 bases spanning the gap. The CDR3 DNA reads as TGTGCCAGCAGTTCAACGGGGATCTATGGCTACACCTTC. This sequence encodes CASSSTGIYGYTF.

This clone was seen a single time. Other DNA sequences from this sample encode an identical CDR3 as well. The gene calls are TRBV11-2 and TRBJ2-2; D perhaps matches TRBD2 (7 bases). The V end was cut by 5 bases, the J end by 1 base, with 20 bases between. There are 18 residues in the CDR3. Germline loops: CDR1 SGHAT, CDR2 FQNNGV. The CDR3 loop is CASSPAGVTGLNTGELFF. As DNA, the CDR3 is TGTGCCAGCAGCCCCGCGGGGGTGACAGGCCTGAACACCGGGGAGCTGTTTTTT.

The chain couples TRBV29-1 to TRBJ2-7; 7 bases are shared with TRBD2. The CDR3 has 13 residues. The V segment lost 6 bases and the J segment 2 bases; nucleotides outside the gene matches: 7. CDR1 is SQVTM and CDR2 is ANQGSEA in the germline V gene. The CDR3 loop is CSVSSGRPYEQYF. The CDR3 DNA reads TGCAGCGTATCATCCGGGAGGCCCTACGAGCAGTACTTC.